This T cell receptor beta chain derives from a study of CD8 T cells in ankylosing spondylitis. A quantitative 5'-RACE method, one with molecular barcodes, was used to make TCR beta libraries. TCRdb re-called the 5' RACE reads with MiXCR, one entry per CDR3 protein. The sample includes about 400,000 distinct CDR3 sequences, 20% of them seen just once. The V end lost 10 bases, the J end lost 2 bases, and 11 bases lay between the germline ends. This CDR3 has 13 amino acids. Germline CDR1 reads SNHLY; CDR2 reads FYNNEI. Material for sequencing was blood, either unsorted or a sorted T cell fraction (not recorded which). This clonotype was sampled from a male donor with ankylosing spondylitis or in good health (not recorded which). This chain uses TRBV2 with TRBJ2-2; D is possibly TRBD2 (6 bases). CDR3 bases: TGTGCCATCCCGGGACTCAACACCGGGGAGCTGTTTTTT. Protein: CAIPGLNTGELFF.